This TCR beta chain is drawn from a study of cytomegalovirus exposure and HLA in healthy donors. Study-wide results and caveats: Previous analysis showed most TCR beta V segments were productive about 87% or about 30% of the time.

Vbeta (60) and Jbeta (13) primers were used in the PCR. Authors' data handling: About 80 million unique TCR beta chains, about 11 million of them shared, were counted by a later analysis. Profiling relied on immunoSEQ multiplex PCR, and the TCRdb table lists in-frame clones only, not all of them. Clone size and the V and J calls come from that table; the DNA yielded D and trimming. The sample holds about 98,000 clones, about four fifths seen once. V was clipped by 2 bases and J by 4 bases; unmatched bases: 2. CDR3 length: 15 amino acids. CDR1 is MNHEY and CDR2 is SVGAGI in the germline V gene. This clone was seen only a few times. What it recognizes is unknown.

The chain couples TRBV6-5 to TRBJ1-1, with 12 bases matching TRBD1. The specimen was PBMCs. This TCR was sampled from a female donor in good health and CMV-seropositive. CDR3 nucleotide sequence: TGTGCCAGCAGTTACCAGGGACAGGGGGCCACTGAAGCTTTCTTT. This encodes CASSYQGQGATEAFF.